This T cell receptor beta chain is from a study of blood T cell repertoires in COVID-19. Study-wide context: PBMCs, B-cell-depleted T cells, or T cells were the source of the cDNA or gDNA that made up the material.

In the authors' methods: Estimates of nucleated cell counts were drawn from the amplification of reference gene primers. Repertoires were generated with immunoSEQ multiplex PCR, while TCRdb's copy carries only in-frame clones and drops some. From that table come the V and J calls and clone size; the DNA was used to work out D and trimming. The data contain tens of thousands of clones, roughly 88% of them singletons. Trimming removed 6 bases at V and 10 bases at J, with 21 bases between. CDR3 length: 14 residues. The germline gives CDR1 LNHDA, CDR2 SQIVND (reference sequence). This clone appeared a single time.

The sequenced sample was peripheral blood. This chain connects TRBV19 to TRBJ1-1; D is perhaps TRBD1 (6 bases). The clonotype was recovered from a man between 45 and 60 years old with COVID-19, enrolled during active disease. The CDR3, as DNA: TGTGCCAGTAGCCGCGCCGACAGGCGACGGGTAGCTTTCTTT. As protein: CASSRADRRRVAFF.